Below are 28 T cell receptor beta chains sequenced from a single sample in a study of T cell changes during pregnancy in multiple sclerosis. Libraries were prepared by immunoSEQ multiplex PCR; TCRdb keeps only in-frame clonotypes and omits some of them. Altogether approximately 88,000 clones are present, approximately 92% being singletons, with the ten largest covering 2.6%. Source: peripheral blood, taken in the first trimester of pregnancy. Receptors originate from a female donor with multiple sclerosis, enrolled in a pregnancy study.

The chain combines TRBV27 with TRBJ2-7; 10 nucleotides agree with TRBD1. The junction had 3 bases not matched to a gene; V was cut back by 3 bases and J by 1 base. The germline CDR1 and CDR2 sequences are MNHEY and SMNVEV (reference sequence). There are 15 residues in the CDR3. CDR3 sequence (DNA): TGTGCCAGCAGTTTTGACAGGGGGCTTTCCTACGAGCAGTACTTC. Translating it yields CASSFDRGLSYEQYF.

The chain uses TRBV14 and TRBJ2-7; possibly TRBD2 for D (5 bases). Trimming pared 1 base from V and 3 bases from J, leaving 16 bases between. The CDR3 consists of 16 residues. Germline CDR1 is SGHDN and CDR2 is FVKESK. The CDR3, as DNA: TGTGCCAGCAGCCAAGGTACGGCGGCGGGTCTCTACGAGCAGTACTTC. Translating gives CASSQGTAAGLYEQYF.

The chain has TRBV11-2 and TRBJ2-7; 13 nucleotides match TRBD2. CDR1 is SGHAT and CDR2 is FQNNGV in the germline V gene. The CDR3 runs 19 residues. Unmatched junction bases numbered 15, after V lost 4 bases and J lost 3 bases. The CDR3 here is CASSSGLAGVGFPHYEQYF. In nucleotides, the CDR3 is TGTGCCAGCAGCTCCGGACTAGCGGGAGTAGGTTTTCCCCACTACGAGCAGTACTTC.

The CDR3 nucleotides are TGTGCCAGCAGCGAGACAGGGGGCGGGTACGAGCAGTACTTC. It specifies CASSETGGGYEQYF. This chain joins TRBV2 and TRBJ2-7; 10 positions agree with TRBD1. Germline V gives CDR1 SNHLY, CDR2 FYNNEI. Germline trimming cut 6 bases from V and 4 bases from J; bases unmatched to any gene: 6. This CDR3 region has 14 residues.

The V call is TRBV6-1, the J call TRBJ2-1; weak D call: TRBD1 (6 bases). Germline V lookup: CDR1 MNHNS, CDR2 SASEGT. CDR3 size: 14 residues. Trimming pared 8 bases from V and 5 bases from J, leaving 16 bases between. The CDR3 here is CASLTGTHHNEQFF. The CDR3 nucleotides are TGTGCCAGCCTCACCGGGACACACCACAATGAGCAGTTCTTC.

The V gene is TRBV10-3, the J gene TRBJ2-1; D is perhaps TRBD2 (6 bases). There are 13 residues in the CDR3. Trimming stripped 11 bases from V and 7 bases from J, with 18 bases between. CDR1 and CDR2 (germline): ENHRY, SYGVKD. The CDR3 coding sequence is TGTGCCCATGCGAAGGCCGGGGGAAATGAGCAGTTCTTC. This gives the protein CAHAKAGGNEQFF.

The CDR3 bases are TGCGCCAGCAGCCCGAGACAGGGGGCAGATACGCAGTATTTT. Its translation: CASSPRQGADTQYF. The chain combines TRBV4-1 with TRBJ2-3, with 9 bases aligning to TRBD1. This CDR3 is built from 14 residues. The ends lost 4 bases at V and 4 bases at J; junction bases unmatched: 3. The germline CDR1 and CDR2 sequences are MGHRA and YSYEKL.

The gene calls are TRBV7-9 and TRBJ2-2; 7 positions agree with TRBD2. The CDR3 has 17 amino acids. CDR1 and CDR2 (germline): SEHNR, FQNEAQ (reference sequence). Germline trimming cut 0 bases from V and 1 base from J; bases unmatched to any gene: 5. CDR3 sequence: CASSLAVLAVNTGELFF. The CDR3 nucleotides read TGTGCCAGCAGCTTAGCGGTGCTAGCGGTGAACACCGGGGAGCTGTTTTTT.

The CDR3 DNA reads as TGCGCTAGCGGGAGGGCCAATGAGCAGTTCTTC. This gives the protein CASGRANEQFF. This chain joins TRBV5-1 and TRBJ2-1; 11 positions agree with TRBD2. Germline CDR1 SGHRS, CDR2 YFSETQ. This CDR3 has 11 amino acids. Full variable domain (outside the CDR3, taken from reference TRBV5-1 and TRBJ2-1): KAGVTQTPRYLIKTRGQQVTLSCSPISGHRSVSWYQQTPGQGLQFLFEYFSETQRNKGNFPGRFSGRQFSNSRSEMNVSTLELGDSALYLCASGRANEQFFGPGTRLTVL.

The chain couples TRBV27 to TRBJ2-7, with 7 bases aligning to TRBD2. The CDR3 runs 16 residues. The V segment lost 0 bases and the J segment 0 bases; nucleotides outside the gene matches: 5. Germline-derived CDR1 and CDR2 are MNHEY and SMNVEV (reference sequence). The CDR3 nucleotides read TGTGCCAGCAGTTTATCGGCGGGACTACGCTCCTACGAGCAGTACTTC. Its protein is CASSLSAGLRSYEQYF.

The rearrangement uses TRBV10-3 and TRBJ2-1, with 7 bases fitting TRBD2. The CDR3 contains 15 residues. The ends lost 7 bases at V and 9 bases at J; junction bases unmatched: 15. The germline V gene has CDR1 ENHRY and CDR2 SYGVKD. The CDR3 region is CAIKGSREGITEQFF. CDR3 in DNA: TGTGCCATCAAGGGAAGTAGGGAGGGAATAACTGAGCAGTTCTTC.

In its sample, this clone was seen a few times. This chain uses TRBV5-1 with TRBJ2-3; 7 positions agree with TRBD1. Germline CDR1 reads SGHRS; CDR2 reads YFSETQ. The CDR3 runs 17 residues. Trimming at V came to 1 base and at J to 1 base, leaving 9 bases not matched to a gene. The CDR3 coding sequence is TGCGCCAGCAGCTTGAACAAACAGGGGTTGGGCACAGATACGCAGTATTTT. This codes for CASSLNKQGLGTDTQYF. The whole variable domain, filled in from reference TRBV5-1 and TRBJ2-3, reads KAGVTQTPRYLIKTRGQQVTLSCSPISGHRSVSWYQQTPGQGLQFLFEYFSETQRNKGNFPGRFSGRQFSNSRSEMNVSTLELGDSALYLCASSLNKQGLGTDTQYFGPGTRLTVL.

The chain uses TRBV28 and TRBJ1-2; D uncertain. CDR1 and CDR2 (germline): MDHEN, SYDVKM. The CDR3 extends over 15 amino acids. Trimming cost V 2 bases and J 5 bases, with 15 bases left between them. CDR3 in DNA: TGTGCCAGCAGTTTACTTCGGAGGGAGGGTTATGGCTACACCTTC. This encodes CASSLLRREGYGYTF.

This sequence joins TRBV6-5 and TRBJ2-5; 11 bases align to TRBD2. V gave up 0 bases and J gave up 5 bases; unmatched junction bases: 5. The germline V gene has CDR1 MNHEY and CDR2 SVGAGI. The length of the CDR3 is 16 residues. The CDR3 DNA is TGTGCCAGCAGTTACTCTAGCGGGAGGGCCGGGGAGACCCAGTACTTC. Its protein is CASSYSSGRAGETQYF.

J is TRBJ1-4 and V is TRBV18, with D possibly being TRBD1 (6 bases). V was shortened by 6 bases and J by 14 bases, with 22 bases between the two germline ends. This CDR3 is built from 14 residues. CDR1 and CDR2 from the germline V gene are KGHSH and LQKENI. Here the CDR3 DNA reads TGTGCCAGCTCTCCCACACGGGGGGCATTAGCGCTGTTTTTT. It specifies CASSPTRGALALFF.

The chain links TRBV27 to TRBJ1-5, with TRBD1 identical over 9 bases. Germline V gene lookup returns CDR1 MNHEY and CDR2 SMNVEV (reference sequence). CDR3 length: 15 amino acids. With 3 bases clipped from V and 6 bases from J, the junction kept 6 bases outside the gene matches. This CDR3 is CASSLRDRAGQPQHF. The CDR3 DNA reads TGTGCCAGCAGTTTGAGGGACAGGGCCGGTCAGCCCCAGCATTTT.

This rearrangement joins TRBV9 to TRBJ2-3; D is possibly TRBD2 (6 bases). The CDR3 totals 15 residues. V lost 0 bases and J lost 4, with 12 bases in between. CDR1 and CDR2 (germline): SGDLS, YYNGEE. Written as DNA, the CDR3 is TGTGCCAGCAGCGTAGAGCTAACTAGCCCAGATACGCAGTATTTT. It translates to CASSVELTSPDTQYF.

V usage is TRBV9 and J usage is TRBJ1-4; 7 positions match TRBD1. This CDR3 contains 15 residues. The V gene end was trimmed by 4 bases and the J gene end by 4 bases; junction bases not matched to a gene: 7. Germline lookup yields CDR1 SGDLS and CDR2 YYNGEE. In nucleotides, the CDR3 is TGTGCCAGCAGCATATCGGGACAGATTAATGAAAAACTGTTTTTT. Translating it yields CASSISGQINEKLFF.

The V gene is TRBV18, the J gene TRBJ1-4; no clear D. V was pared by 2 bases and J by 2 bases, with 9 bases between. The CDR3 is 15 amino acids. CDR1 is KGHSH, CDR2 LQKENI, per germline. The CDR3 nucleotides read TGTGCCAGCTCACCATCAGGCGGGACTAATGAAAAACTGTTTTTT. Translation gives CASSPSGGTNEKLFF.

This clone was seen just once. V and J are TRBV19 and TRBJ2-7; weak D call: TRBD1 (6 bases). The CDR3 contains 14 residues. Germline V gene data show CDR1 as LNHDA and CDR2 as SQIVND (reference sequence). The germline V and J ends were trimmed by 5 bases and 1 base, with 12 bases remaining between them. CDR3 DNA sequence: TGTGCCAGTAGTTTCAGGGGCGCGTCCTACGAGCAGTACTTC. Protein sequence: CASSFRGASYEQYF.

This clone was counted once. This rearrangement joins TRBV5-5 to TRBJ2-7; D remains unclear. The CDR3 runs 12 residues. Trimming took 2 bases from V and 6 from J, leaving 9 bases between them. CDR1 and CDR2 (germline): SGHKS, YYEKEE (reference sequence). The CDR3 reads CASSFDQVEQYF. The CDR3 nucleotides are TGTGCCAGCAGCTTCGACCAGGTCGAGCAGTACTTC.

This clone was observed a few times. V gene TRBV2 combines with J gene TRBJ1-5; 7 nucleotides line up with TRBD1. The CDR3 extends over 17 amino acids. J gave up 0 bases and V 6 bases, and 11 bases lay outside the gene matches. The germline V gene encodes CDR1 SNHLY and CDR2 FYNNEI. The CDR3 spells CASRETGRLYSNQPQHF. The CDR3 coding sequence is TGTGCCAGCAGAGAGACAGGGAGGCTATATAGCAATCAGCCCCAGCATTTT.

The chain uses TRBV28 and TRBJ1-2; 9 bases map to TRBD1. The germline V gene encodes CDR1 MDHEN and CDR2 SYDVKM. V lost 4 bases and J lost 2; bases outside the gene matches: 17. The CDR3 spans 19 residues. The CDR3 loop reads CASSSRYRDRVRGNYGYTF. The CDR3 coding sequence is TGTGCCAGCAGTTCACGTTACCGGGACAGGGTAAGAGGGAACTATGGCTACACCTTC.

This clone was recorded once. The genes are TRBV28 and TRBJ2-7; maybe TRBD2 (5 bases). This CDR3 comprises 13 residues. Trimming pared 10 bases from V and 0 bases from J, leaving 13 bases between. Germline CDR1 and CDR2: MDHEN and SYDVKM. The DNA for the CDR3 is TGTGCCACCCGGCGGGTAGGCTCCTACGAGCAGTACTTC. Its protein product is CATRRVGSYEQYF.

The chain joins TRBV2 to TRBJ2-1; D may be TRBD2 (6 bases). The CDR3 spans 12 residues. Trimming took 8 bases from V and 4 from J, leaving 9 bases between them. From germline, CDR1 is SNHLY and CDR2 FYNNEI. The CDR3 here is CASRDSYNEQFF. CDR3 coding DNA: TGTGCCAGCCGGGACTCATACAATGAGCAGTTCTTC.

This chain connects TRBV29-1 to TRBJ1-2, with D unresolved. Deletions cut 2 bases from V and 5 bases from J, with 6 bases between. Germline lookup yields CDR1 SQVTM and CDR2 ANQGSEA. There are 11 residues in the CDR3. For the CDR3, the DNA is TGCAGCGTTGAAACCAGATATGGCTACACCTTC. Translation gives CSVETRYGYTF.

The J gene is TRBJ1-5, the V gene TRBV27; 7 bases are shared with TRBD1. This CDR3 is 16 amino acids long. Germline CDR1 and CDR2: MNHEY and SMNVEV (reference sequence). The J segment lost 1 base and the V segment lost 5 bases, leaving 8 bases of the junction unmatched. CDR3 nucleotides: TGTGCCAGCAGTACTACAGGGGTTGTGAGCAATCAGCCCCAGCATTTT. This codes for CASSTTGVVSNQPQHF.

Only one count was recorded for this clone. CDR3 nucleotide sequence: TGTGCCATCAGTGAGCTAAGTGGGCGCTCCTACAATGAGCAGTTCTTC. Translation gives CAISELSGRSYNEQFF. The rearrangement joins TRBV10-3 to TRBJ2-1; D ambiguous. Germline-derived CDR1 and CDR2 are ENHRY and SYGVKD. The CDR3 consists of 16 residues. Deletions cut 2 bases from V and 0 bases from J, with 11 bases between.